These 18 T cell receptor beta chains were sequenced from one sample in a study of Graves' ophthalmopathy and Graves' hyperthyroidism. Transcripts of RNA were the source for amplifying TCR beta CDR3 regions. RT-PCR in the first round used HTBI primers; a second-round multiplex PCR followed. TCRdb reprocessed the multiplex PCR reads with MiXCR, giving one entry per CDR3 protein. The repertoire includes more than 300,000 distinct CDR3 sequences, approximately 15% of them detected once, and roughly 7% sits in the top ten. Sequenced material: peripheral blood. Every receptor here comes from a woman aged 18-29 years with stable Graves' hyperthyroidism.

The chain recombines TRBV18 with TRBJ2-7, with D maybe TRBD2 (5 bases). The CDR3 contains 15 residues. V lost 5 bases and J lost 2, with 16 bases in between. Germline values: CDR1 KGHSH, CDR2 LQKENI. CDR3 region: CASSSLPASPYEQYF. CDR3 bases: TGTGCCAGCTCATCACTCCCAGCTAGCCCCTACGAGCAGTACTTC.

The count of this clonotype is one. The chain combines TRBV18 with TRBJ1-2; 8 bases match TRBD1. CDR1 is KGHSH, CDR2 LQKENI, per germline. This CDR3 contains 15 residues. V was pared by 5 bases and J by 3 bases, with 8 bases of the junction left unmatched. The CDR3 DNA reads TGTGCCAGCTCATTACCAGGGGGCCTCGACTATGGCTACACCTTC. Encoded protein: CASSLPGGLDYGYTF.

This clonotype has a count of ten or more. The rearrangement links TRBV4-1 to TRBJ2-6; D remains unclear. CDR1 MGHRA and CDR2 YSYEKL come from the germline V gene. The CDR3 extends over 16 amino acids. The V end lost 0 bases, the J end lost 5 bases, and 11 bases lay between the germline ends. The CDR3, as DNA: TGCGCCAGCAGCCAAGAAACGGGTATTCGGGCCAACGTCCTGACTTTC. Protein: CASSQETGIRANVLTF.

The genes are TRBV6-2 or TRBV6-3 and TRBJ2-7; 7 nucleotides agree with TRBD2. The CDR3 is 17 amino acids. V lost 5 bases and J lost 0; bases outside the gene matches: 13. The V gene's germline CDR1 is MNHEY and CDR2 SVGEGT. The CDR3 is CASSPSLPGRYSYEQYF. CDR3 DNA sequence: TGTGCCAGCAGTCCCTCCCTTCCCGGGAGGTACTCCTACGAGCAGTACTTC.

This clonotype showed up just once. The chain recombines TRBV6-5 with TRBJ1-6; D not resolved. The CDR3 runs to 15 residues. Looked up from germline, CDR1 is MNHEY and CDR2 is SVGAGI. V lost 0 bases and J lost 6, with 9 bases in between. DNA for the CDR3: TGTGCCAGCAGTTACTCTGGGCAGCCTAATTCACCCCTCCACTTT. This sequence encodes CASSYSGQPNSPLHF.

Many counts were recorded for this clonotype. The rearrangement joins TRBV2 to TRBJ2-7; D is ambiguous. The germline V gene has CDR1 SNHLY and CDR2 FYNNEI. V was trimmed by 5 bases and J by 4 bases, leaving 9 bases between them. This CDR3 has 12 residues. CDR3 protein: CASSMSAYEQYF. CDR3 coding DNA: TGTGCCAGCAGTATGTCGGCTTACGAGCAGTACTTC.

This clonotype has just a few counts. A much larger clone differs from this one at a single base, so this may be a read error. This chain joins TRBV11-1 and TRBJ2-5, with unresolved D. The V gene's germline CDR1 is SGHAT and CDR2 FQDESV (reference sequence). This CDR3 has 15 amino acids. CDR3 protein: CASSLEAANQETKYF. The CDR3 DNA reads as TGTGCCAGCAGCTTAGAGGCGGCAAACCAAGAGACCAAGTACTTC.

The genes are TRBV3-1 and TRBJ1-1; no clear D gene. V lost 4 bases and J 5 bases, leaving 8 bases between the germline ends. This CDR3 has 12 amino acids. Germline V gene lookup returns CDR1 LGHDT and CDR2 YNNKEL (reference sequence). This CDR3 reads CASSREWTEAFF. In DNA, the CDR3 is TGTGCCAGCAGCCGAGAGTGGACTGAAGCTTTCTTT.

This clonotype has at least ten counts. V and J are TRBV6-2 or TRBV6-3 and TRBJ2-7; tentatively, D is TRBD2 (6 bases). Germline V gene lookup returns CDR1 MNHEY and CDR2 SVGEGT. The CDR3 is made up of 14 amino acids. V was pared by 6 bases and J by 2 bases, with 14 bases between. The CDR3 here is CASSDAAGTYEQYF. The CDR3 bases are TGTGCCAGCAGCGACGCAGCGGGCACCTACGAGCAGTACTTC.

This clonotype has a count of ten or more. V usage is TRBV20-1 and J usage is TRBJ2-7; D is unclear. This CDR3 comprises 14 residues. V was trimmed by 1 base and J by 0 bases, leaving 10 bases between them. Germline assignment: CDR1 DFQATT and CDR2 SNEGSKA (reference sequence). This CDR3 is CSARVLSASYEQYF. The CDR3 nucleotides read TGCAGTGCTAGAGTTTTGAGCGCCTCCTACGAGCAGTACTTC.

This clonotype was counted many times. The J gene is TRBJ2-7, the V gene TRBV2; unclear D gene. CDR3 length: 12 residues. Trimming took off 7 bases at V and 2 bases at J, with 9 bases between the two ends. The germline gives CDR1 SNHLY, CDR2 FYNNEI. DNA for the CDR3: TGTGCCAGCAAGGCAGGAACCTACGAGCAGTACTTC. Translating gives CASKAGTYEQYF.

This clonotype was recorded at least ten times. The rearrangement joins TRBV10-3 to TRBJ2-2; the match to TRBD1 covers 7 bases. V trimming: 6 bases; J trimming: 7 bases; junction bases outside the gene matches: 5. The germline V gene encodes CDR1 ENHRY and CDR2 SYGVKD. This CDR3 spans 13 amino acids. The DNA of the CDR3 is TGTGCCATCAGGGGACAGTACGGCGGGGAGCTGTTTTTT. Translating it yields CAIRGQYGGELFF.

A note on this clonotype: A much bigger clone sits one base away, suggesting this may be a read error. The V gene is TRBV12-5, the J gene TRBJ1-5, with D tentatively TRBD1 (5 bases). This CDR3 is 13 amino acids long. In germline, CDR1 is LGHNT, CDR2 FRNRAP. CDR3 region: CASDLKGLQPQHF. DNA of the CDR3: TGTGCTAGTGATTTGAAGGGGCTTCAGCCCCAGCATTTT.

This clonotype was seen a few times. This chain connects TRBV2 to TRBJ1-4; 8 bases fit TRBD1. Unmatched junction bases numbered 14, after V lost 7 bases and J lost 7 bases. The CDR3 totals 16 residues. The germline V gene has CDR1 SNHLY and CDR2 FYNNEI. As DNA, the CDR3 is TGTGCCAGCACCCCAGGTTCCGGGACAGGATCTGAAAAACTGTTTTTT. It yields the protein CASTPGSGTGSEKLFF. Based on the CDR3 plus reference TRBV2 and TRBJ1-4, the full variable domain is EPEVTQTPSHQVTQMGQEVILRCVPISNHLYFYWYRQILGQKVEFLVSFYNNEISEKSEIFDDQFSVERPDGSNFTLKIRSTKLEDSAMYFCASTPGSGTGSEKLFFGSGTQLSVL.

This clonotype was counted a few times. CDR3 sequence (DNA): TGTGCCAGCAGCCCCAGCCGGGCAGGGGAGGACACTGAAGCTTTCTTT. Translated, it gives CASSPSRAGEDTEAFF. The V and J genes are TRBV11-1 and TRBJ1-1, with D maybe TRBD1 (6 bases). From germline, CDR1 is SGHAT and CDR2 FQDESV (reference sequence). This CDR3 spans 16 amino acids. The ends were cut back, 5 bases at V and 3 bases at J, with 19 bases in the middle.

Many counts were recorded for this clonotype. This chain uses TRBV12-3 or TRBV12-4 with TRBJ1-1; weak D call: TRBD1 (5 bases). The CDR3 runs to 13 residues. Trimming pared 3 bases from V and 5 bases from J, leaving 10 bases between. This CDR3 is CASSLSKGTEAFF. In DNA form, the CDR3 reads TGTGCCAGCAGTTTGAGCAAGGGGACTGAAGCTTTCTTT.

This clonotype appeared many times. The V call is TRBV6-1, the J call TRBJ2-5; 9 bases map to TRBD1. Losses at the gene ends were 0 bases for V and 5 bases for J; bases not matched to a gene: 13. The germline CDR1 and CDR2 sequences are MNHNS and SASEGT. The CDR3 is 18 amino acids. Here the CDR3 reads CASSEAGDWDRAWETQYF. The DNA for the CDR3 is TGTGCCAGCAGTGAAGCGGGGGATTGGGACAGGGCTTGGGAGACCCAGTACTTC.

The chain carries TRBV6-1 and TRBJ2-5, with a tentative D call TRBD2 (6 bases). The CDR3 has 15 residues. Germline lookup yields CDR1 MNHNS and CDR2 SASEGT. Trimming took off 5 bases at V and 7 bases at J, with 20 bases between the two ends. CDR3 region: CASSRFDGSRGTQYF. The CDR3 DNA reads TGTGCCAGCAGTAGATTCGACGGGAGCCGAGGGACCCAGTACTTC.